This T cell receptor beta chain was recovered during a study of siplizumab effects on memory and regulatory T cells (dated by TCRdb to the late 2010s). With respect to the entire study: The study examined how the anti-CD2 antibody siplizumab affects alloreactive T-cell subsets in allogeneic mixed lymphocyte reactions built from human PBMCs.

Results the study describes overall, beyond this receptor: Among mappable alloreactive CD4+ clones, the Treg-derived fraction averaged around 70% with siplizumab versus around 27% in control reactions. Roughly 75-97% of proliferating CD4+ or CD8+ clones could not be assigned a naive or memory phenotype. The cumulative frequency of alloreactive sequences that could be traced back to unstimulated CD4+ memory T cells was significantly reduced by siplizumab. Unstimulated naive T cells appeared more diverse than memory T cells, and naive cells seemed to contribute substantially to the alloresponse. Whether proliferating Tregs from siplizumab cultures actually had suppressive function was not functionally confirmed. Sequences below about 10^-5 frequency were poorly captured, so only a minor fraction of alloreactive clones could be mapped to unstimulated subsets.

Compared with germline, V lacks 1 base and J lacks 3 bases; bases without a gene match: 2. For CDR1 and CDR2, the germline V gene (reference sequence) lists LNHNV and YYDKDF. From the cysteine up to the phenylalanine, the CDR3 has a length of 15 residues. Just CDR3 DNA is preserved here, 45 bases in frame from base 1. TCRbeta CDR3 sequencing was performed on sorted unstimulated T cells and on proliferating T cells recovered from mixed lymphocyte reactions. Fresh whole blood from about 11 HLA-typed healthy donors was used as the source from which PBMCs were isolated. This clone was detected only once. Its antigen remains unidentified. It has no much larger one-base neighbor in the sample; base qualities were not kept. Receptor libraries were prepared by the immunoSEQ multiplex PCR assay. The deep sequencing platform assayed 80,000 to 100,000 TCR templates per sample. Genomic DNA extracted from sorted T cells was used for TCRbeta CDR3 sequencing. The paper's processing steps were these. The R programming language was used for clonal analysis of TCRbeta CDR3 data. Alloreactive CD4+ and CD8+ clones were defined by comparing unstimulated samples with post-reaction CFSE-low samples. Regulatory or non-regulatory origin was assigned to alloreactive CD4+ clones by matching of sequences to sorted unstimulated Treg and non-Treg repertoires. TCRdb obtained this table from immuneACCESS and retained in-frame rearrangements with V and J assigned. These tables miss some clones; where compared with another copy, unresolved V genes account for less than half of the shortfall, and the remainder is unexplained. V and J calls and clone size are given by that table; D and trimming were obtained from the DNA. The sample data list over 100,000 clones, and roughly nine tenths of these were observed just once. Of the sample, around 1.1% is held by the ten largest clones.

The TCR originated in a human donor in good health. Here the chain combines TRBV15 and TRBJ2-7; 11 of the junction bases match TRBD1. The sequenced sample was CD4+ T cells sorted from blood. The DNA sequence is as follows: TGTGCCACCAGCAGAGGGGGGACAGGGGGCTACGAGCAGTACTTC. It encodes CATSRGGTGGYEQYF. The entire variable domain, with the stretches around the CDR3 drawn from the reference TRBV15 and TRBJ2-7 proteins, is DAMVIQNPRYQVTQFGKPVTLSCSQTLNHNVMYWYQQKSSQAPKLLFHYYDKDFNNEADTPDNFQSRRPNTSFCFLDIRSPGLGDTAMYLCATSRGGTGGYEQYFGPGTRLTVT.